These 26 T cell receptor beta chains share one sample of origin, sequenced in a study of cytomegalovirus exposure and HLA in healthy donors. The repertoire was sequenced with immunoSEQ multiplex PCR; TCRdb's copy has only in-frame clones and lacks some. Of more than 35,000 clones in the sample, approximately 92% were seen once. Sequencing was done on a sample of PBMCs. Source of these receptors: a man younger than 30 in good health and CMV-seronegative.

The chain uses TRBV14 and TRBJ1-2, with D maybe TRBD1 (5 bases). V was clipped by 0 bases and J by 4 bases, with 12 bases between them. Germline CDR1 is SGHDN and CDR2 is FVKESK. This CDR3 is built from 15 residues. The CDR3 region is CASSQDLGHGYGYTF. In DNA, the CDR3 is TGTGCCAGCAGCCAAGATCTGGGGCACGGCTATGGCTACACCTTC.

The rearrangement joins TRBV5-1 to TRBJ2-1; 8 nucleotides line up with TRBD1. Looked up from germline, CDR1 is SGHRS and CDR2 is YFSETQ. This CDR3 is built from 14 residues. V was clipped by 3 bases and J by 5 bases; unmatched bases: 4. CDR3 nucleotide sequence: TGCGCCAGCAGCTGGGGACAGGTGAACAATGAGCAGTTCTTC. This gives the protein CASSWGQVNNEQFF.

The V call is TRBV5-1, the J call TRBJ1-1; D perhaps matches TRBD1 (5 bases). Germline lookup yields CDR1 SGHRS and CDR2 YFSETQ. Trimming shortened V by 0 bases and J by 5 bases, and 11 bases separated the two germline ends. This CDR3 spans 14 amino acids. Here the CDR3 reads CASSLETATTEAFF. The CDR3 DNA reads TGCGCCAGCAGCTTGGAGACAGCTACTACTGAAGCTTTCTTT.

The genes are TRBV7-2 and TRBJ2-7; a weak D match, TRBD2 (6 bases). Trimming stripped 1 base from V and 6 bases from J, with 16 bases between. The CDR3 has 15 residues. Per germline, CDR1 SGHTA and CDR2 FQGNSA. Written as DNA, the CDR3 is TGTGCCAGCAGCTTAGGCACTAGCCTAACGGGCGAGCAGTACTTC. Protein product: CASSLGTSLTGEQYF. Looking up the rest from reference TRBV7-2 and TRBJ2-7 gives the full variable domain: GAGVSQSPSNKVTEKGKDVELRCDPISGHTALYWYRQSLGQGLEFLIYFQGNSAPDKSGLPSDRFSAERTGGSVSTLTIQRTQQEDSAVYLCASSLGTSLTGEQYFGPGTRLTVT.

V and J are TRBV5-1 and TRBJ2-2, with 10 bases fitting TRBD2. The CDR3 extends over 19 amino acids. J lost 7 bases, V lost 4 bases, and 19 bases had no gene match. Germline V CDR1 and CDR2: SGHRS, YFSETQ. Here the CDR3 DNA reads TGCGCCAGCAGCCCCAACTTTGTAAGCGGGGGGGCCATTGGCGGGGAGCTGTTTTTT. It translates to CASSPNFVSGGAIGGELFF.

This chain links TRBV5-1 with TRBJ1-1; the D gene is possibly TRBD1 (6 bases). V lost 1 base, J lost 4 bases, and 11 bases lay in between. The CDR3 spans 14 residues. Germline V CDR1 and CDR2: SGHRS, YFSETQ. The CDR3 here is CASSLPGQRTEAFF. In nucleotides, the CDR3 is TGCGCCAGCAGCTTGCCCGGACAGCGCACTGAAGCTTTCTTT.

CDR3 bases: TGTGCCAGCAGCTTCATGGCCACCTCCTATGGCTACACCTTC. It specifies CASSFMATSYGYTF. The rearrangement uses TRBV7-9 and TRBJ1-2; D remains ambiguous. The CDR3 runs 14 residues. Germline V CDR1 and CDR2: SEHNR, FQNEAQ (reference sequence). V shed 3 bases and J shed 4 bases, with 12 bases lying between them.

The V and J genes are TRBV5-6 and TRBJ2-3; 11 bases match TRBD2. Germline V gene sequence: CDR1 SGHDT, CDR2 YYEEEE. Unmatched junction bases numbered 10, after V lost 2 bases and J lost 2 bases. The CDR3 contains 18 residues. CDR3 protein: CASSFAPSGGSYTDTQYF. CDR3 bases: TGTGCCAGCAGCTTCGCTCCTAGCGGGGGGTCGTACACAGATACGCAGTATTTT.

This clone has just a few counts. This CDR3 is CASSAPGHTYEQYF. CDR3 sequence (DNA): TGTGCCAGCAGCGCCCCGGGACATACCTACGAGCAGTACTTC. The rearrangement joins TRBV6-5 to TRBJ2-7; maybe TRBD1 (6 bases). Germline CDR1 MNHEY, CDR2 SVGAGI. The CDR3 sequence is 14 residues long. V lost 6 bases and J lost 2, with 14 bases in between.

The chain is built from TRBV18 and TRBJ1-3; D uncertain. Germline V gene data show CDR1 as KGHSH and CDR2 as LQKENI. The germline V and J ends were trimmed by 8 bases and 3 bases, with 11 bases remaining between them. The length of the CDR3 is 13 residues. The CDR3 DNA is TGTGCCAGCCTGCCAGGAGGTGGAAACACCATATATTTT. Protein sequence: CASLPGGGNTIYF.

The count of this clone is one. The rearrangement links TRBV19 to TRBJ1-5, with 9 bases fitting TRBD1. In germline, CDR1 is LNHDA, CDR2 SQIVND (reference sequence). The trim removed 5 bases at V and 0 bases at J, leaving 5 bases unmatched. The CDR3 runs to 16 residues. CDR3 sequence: CASSRGTGISNQPQHF. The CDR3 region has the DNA TGTGCCAGTAGTCGTGGGACAGGGATTAGCAATCAGCCCCAGCATTTT.

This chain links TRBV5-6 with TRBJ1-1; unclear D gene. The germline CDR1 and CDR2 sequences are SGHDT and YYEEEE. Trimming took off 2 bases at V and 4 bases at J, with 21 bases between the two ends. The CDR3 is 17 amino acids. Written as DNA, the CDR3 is TGTGCCAGCAGCTTAGGCGCCCCGAGATCTAGTTCCACTGAAGCTTTCTTT. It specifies CASSLGAPRSSSTEAFF.

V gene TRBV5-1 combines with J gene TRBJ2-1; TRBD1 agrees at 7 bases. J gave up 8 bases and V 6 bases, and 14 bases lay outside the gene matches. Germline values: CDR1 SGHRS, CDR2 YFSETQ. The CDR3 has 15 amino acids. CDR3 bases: TGCGCCAGCAACCCCTCAGGACAGGATCGGCATGAGCAGTTCTTC. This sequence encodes CASNPSGQDRHEQFF.

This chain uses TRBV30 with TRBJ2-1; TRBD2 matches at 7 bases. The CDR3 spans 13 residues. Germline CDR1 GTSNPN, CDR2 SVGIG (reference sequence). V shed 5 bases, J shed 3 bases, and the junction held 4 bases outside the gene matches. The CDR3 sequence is CAWGERDYNEQFF. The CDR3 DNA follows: TGTGCCTGGGGTGAGCGGGACTACAATGAGCAGTTCTTC.

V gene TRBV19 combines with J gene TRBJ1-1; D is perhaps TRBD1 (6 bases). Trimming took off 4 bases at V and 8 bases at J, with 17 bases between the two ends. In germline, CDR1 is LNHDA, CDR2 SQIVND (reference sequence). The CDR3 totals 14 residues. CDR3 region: CASSTLDSLGEAFF. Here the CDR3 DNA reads TGTGCCAGTAGTACCCTGGACAGCTTGGGCGAAGCTTTCTTT.

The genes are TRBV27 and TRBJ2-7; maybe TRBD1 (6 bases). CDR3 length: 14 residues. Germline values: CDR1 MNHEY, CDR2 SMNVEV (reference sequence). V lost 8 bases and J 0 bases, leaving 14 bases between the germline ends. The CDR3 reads CASGRPGHSYEQYF. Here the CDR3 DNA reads TGTGCCAGCGGACGACCGGGACACTCCTACGAGCAGTACTTC.

The CDR3 DNA reads TGCGCCAGCAGCTCGGGACTTATCTACGAGCAGTACTTC. Its translation is CASSSGLIYEQYF. V usage is TRBV5-1 and J usage is TRBJ2-7; perhaps TRBD2 as D (6 bases). Trimming removed 3 bases at V and 3 bases at J, with 10 bases between. The CDR3 contains 13 residues. Germline V CDR1 and CDR2: SGHRS, YFSETQ.

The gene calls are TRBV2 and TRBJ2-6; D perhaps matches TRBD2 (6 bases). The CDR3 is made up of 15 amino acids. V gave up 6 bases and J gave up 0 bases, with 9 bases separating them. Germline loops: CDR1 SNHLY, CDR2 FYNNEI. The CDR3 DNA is TGTGCCAGCAGCCGGGAGAGCTCTGGGGCCAACGTCCTGACTTTC. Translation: CASSRESSGANVLTF.

The CDR3 spells CASSSFTGLETQYF. DNA of the CDR3: TGTGCCAGCAGCTCGTTTACAGGGTTAGAGACCCAGTACTTC. The chain has TRBV5-4 and TRBJ2-5; D might be TRBD1 (6 bases). Per the germline V gene, CDR1 is SGHNT and CDR2 is YYREEE (reference sequence). V lost 3 bases to trimming and J lost 4 bases, with 13 bases between them. The CDR3 totals 14 residues.

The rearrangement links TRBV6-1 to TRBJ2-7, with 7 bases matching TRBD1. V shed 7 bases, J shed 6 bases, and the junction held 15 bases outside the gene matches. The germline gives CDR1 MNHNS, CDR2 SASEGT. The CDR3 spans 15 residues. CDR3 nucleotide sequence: TGTGCCAGCACCCCGACACTACAGGGGTTGGCCGAGCAGTACTTC. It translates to CASTPTLQGLAEQYF.

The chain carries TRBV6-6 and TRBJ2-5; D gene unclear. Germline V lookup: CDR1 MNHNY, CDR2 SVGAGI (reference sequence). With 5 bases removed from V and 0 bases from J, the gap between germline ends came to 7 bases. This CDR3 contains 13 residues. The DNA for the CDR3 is TGTGCCAGCAGTCAACAGTACCAAGAGACCCAGTACTTC. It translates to CASSQQYQETQYF.

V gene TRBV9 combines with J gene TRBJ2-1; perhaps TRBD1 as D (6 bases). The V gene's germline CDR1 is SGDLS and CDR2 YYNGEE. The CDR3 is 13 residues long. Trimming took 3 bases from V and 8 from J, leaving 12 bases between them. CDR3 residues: CASSGVGGDEQFF. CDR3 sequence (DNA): TGTGCCAGCAGCGGCGTTGGGGGCGATGAGCAGTTCTTC.

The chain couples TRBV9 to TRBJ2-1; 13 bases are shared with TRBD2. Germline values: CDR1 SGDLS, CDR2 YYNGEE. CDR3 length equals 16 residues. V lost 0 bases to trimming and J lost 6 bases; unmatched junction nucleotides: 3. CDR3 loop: CASSVGTSGRSNEQFF. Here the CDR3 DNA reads TGTGCCAGCAGCGTAGGGACTAGCGGGAGAAGCAATGAGCAGTTCTTC.

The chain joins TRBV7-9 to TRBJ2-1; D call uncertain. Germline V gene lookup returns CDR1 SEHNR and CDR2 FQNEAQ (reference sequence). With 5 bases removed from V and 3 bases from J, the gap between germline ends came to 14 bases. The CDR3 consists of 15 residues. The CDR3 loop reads CASSPLRNNYNEQFF. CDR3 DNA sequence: TGTGCCAGCAGCCCCTTGAGGAACAACTACAATGAGCAGTTCTTC. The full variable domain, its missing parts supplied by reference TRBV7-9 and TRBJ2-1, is DTGVSQNPRHKITKRGQNVTFRCDPISEHNRLYWYRQTLGQGPEFLTYFQNEAQLEKSRLLSDRFSAERPKGSFSTLEIQRTEQGDSAMYLCASSPLRNNYNEQFFGPGTRLTVL.

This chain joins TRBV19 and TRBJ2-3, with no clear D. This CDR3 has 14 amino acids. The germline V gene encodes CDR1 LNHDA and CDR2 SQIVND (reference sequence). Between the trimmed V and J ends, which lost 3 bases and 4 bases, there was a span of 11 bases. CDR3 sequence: CASSIRLVSDTQYF. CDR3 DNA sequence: TGTGCCAGTAGTATCCGTCTCGTGTCAGATACGCAGTATTTT.

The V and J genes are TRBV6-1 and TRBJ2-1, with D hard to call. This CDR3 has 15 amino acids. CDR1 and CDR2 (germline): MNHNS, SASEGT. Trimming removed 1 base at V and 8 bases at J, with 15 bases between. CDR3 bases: TGTGCCAGCAGTGAAGACCAGACCGACATCGATGAGCAGTTCTTC. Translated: CASSEDQTDIDEQFF.